A selection of T cell receptor beta chains follows, all from one sample in a study of cytomegalovirus exposure and HLA in healthy donors. The data were produced by immunoSEQ multiplex PCR, yet TCRdb's version contains in-frame clones alone and is incomplete. Counted here are around 110,000 clones, 65% to 90% occurring once; the ten biggest clones make up 2.1%. The sample comprised PBMCs. These receptors were taken from a man aged 25 to 40 in good health and CMV-seronegative. The conserved cysteine and the conserved F or W are not part of the CDR3 here. Only part of the rows carry a size: once, few, many, or a class if the clone is expanded.

- | TRBV5-1 | ASSDRLAGLVTDTQY
- | TRBV14 | ASSQETSGAPFYNEQF
- | TRBV28 | ASSSQGRGGYT
once | TRBV28 | ASSLYPLLLSGGSYNEQF
- | TRBV5-1 | ASRPSPGQGPEQY
- | TRBV5-5 | ASSLEAYNQPQH
once | TRBV9 | ASSVAGSGNTIY
once | TRBV21-1 | ASSKSGRGMEDQETQY
- | TRBV6-1 | ASSEAWGHQFPYEQY
once | TRBV6-5 | ASSWGSKGIGKLF
- | TRBV29-1 | SVHGGVGLTDTQY
- | TRBV28 | ASSAIGLLDEQY
- | TRBV7-2 | ASSLSGGLSYEQY
once | TRBV6-5 | ASGVPRGTEAF
- | TRBV9 | ASSVATANYGYT
- | TRBV19 | ASSSAGAAKNIQY
- | TRBV4-1 | ASSQGLRGYT
- | TRBV30 | AWGVGTGSSYEQY
- | TRBV6-1 | ASSARQGRSYEQY
few | TRBV15 | ATSREPDPSNSPLH
- | TRBV28 | ASSLGLRETGELF
- | TRBV6-1 | ASSTDSSPLH
- | TRBV7-8 | ASSLGDRGNTGELF
- | TRBV2 | ASSEQGVSYGYT
- | TRBV2 | ASRRDRGFTNEKLF
- | TRBV7-8 | ASSSHRDRGTTEAF
- | TRBV27 | ASSSEGYSSGANVLT
- | TRBV6-5 | ASSYSSRNTEAF
- | TRBV27 | ASSFRPTSGGPYEQY
- | TRBV2 | ASRVRIFEQY
- | TRBV19 | ASSIRETGNQPQH
- | TRBV27 | ASSPDSIAADTQY
once | TRBV7-9 | ASSPPPGGVGSPLH
- | TRBV5-1 | ASSLAGGTGANGLT
- | TRBV11-2 | ASSLEGQGEQY
- | TRBV7-9 | ASSDGQGREKLF
- | TRBV6-5 | ASSYSGTGDYGAF
- | TRBV6-5 | ASSALGGESYGYT
few | TRBV5-1 | ASSLRGGNQPQH
- | TRBV11-2 | ASSRDRGAGNSPLH
- | TRBV5-6 | ASSLEGWITEAF
- | TRBV5-1 | ASSPGGISGNTIY
- | TRBV6-1 | ASSEEAGAAQPQH
- | TRBV6-1 | ASSAEETQY
- | TRBV19 | ASSTTGGSNEQY
- | TRBV28 | ASSLRGGGGYT
- | TRBV5-1 | ASSSGQGSETQY
once | TRBV2 | ASSRTSDPLYEQY
- | TRBV6-1 | ASSEGHNINSPLH
- | TRBV2 | ASSEVWSGGSYEQY
- | TRBV11-2 | ASSPRTNYGYT